The 21 T cell receptor beta chains given below trace back to one sample, sequenced in a study of shared clonotypes between healthy human individuals. Assay: immunoSEQ multiplex PCR; the TCRdb copy retains only in-frame clones and omits some. The data hold roughly 1,500,000 clones, with roughly 98.5% observed a single time. Source material: naive CD4+ T cells sorted from blood. Subset in this sample: CD45RA+ positively selected. These receptors came from a man aged 30 to 45 in good health.

The rearrangement uses TRBV21-1 and TRBJ2-7; TRBD1 is the table's D call and was not checked against the DNA. TRBV21-1 is given as a pseudogene. This CDR3 is 13 amino acids long. The CDR3 loop is CASSTRTAYEQYF. For the CDR3, the DNA is TGTGCCAGCAGCACACGGACAGCTTACGAGCAGTACTTC.

The rearrangement uses TRBV5-6 and TRBJ2-7; 8 positions match TRBD1. Germline-derived CDR1 and CDR2 are SGHDT and YYEEEE. This CDR3 has 13 amino acids. V was clipped by 3 bases and J by 4 bases; unmatched bases: 3. The CDR3 nucleotides read TGTGCCAGCAGCTCGGGGACAGGTTACGAGCAGTACTTC. Translation gives CASSSGTGYEQYF.

The chain recombines TRBV5-1 with TRBJ2-2; possibly TRBD1 or TRBD2 for D (5 bases each). CDR3 length: 15 amino acids. V lost 0 bases and J 4 bases, leaving 10 bases between the germline ends. Looked up from germline, CDR1 is SGHRS and CDR2 is YFSETQ. CDR3 loop: CASSLAGTSTGELFF. The CDR3 DNA reads as TGCGCCAGCAGCTTGGCCGGGACGAGCACCGGGGAGCTGTTTTTT.

Comments on this clone: A junction end diverges from the germline sequence, so it may reflect a read error. J is TRBJ2-1 and V is TRBV28; tentative D call: TRBD2 (6 bases). The CDR3 contains 14 residues. CDR1 is MDHEN and CDR2 is SYDVKM in the germline V gene. The CDR3 spells CASILSVLGGEQFF. The CDR3 region has the DNA TGTGCCAGCATTTTATCCGTCCTCGGGGGTGAGCAGTTCTTC.

The chain couples TRBV7-8 to TRBJ2-3, with 8 bases lining up with TRBD2. Germline CDR1 is SGHVS and CDR2 is FQNEAQ. Trimming cost V 5 bases and J 11 bases; bases outside gene matches: 15. This CDR3 contains 15 residues. CDR3 sequence (DNA): TGTGCCAGCAGCCTAAGGCCCTTCTCCGGGGGGGAGCAGTATTTT. Translated: CASSLRPFSGGEQYF. Using reference TRBV7-8 and TRBJ2-3 for the parts outside the CDR3, the full variable domain is GAGVSQSPRYKVAKRGQDVALRCDPISGHVSLFWYQQALGQGPEFLTYFQNEAQLDKSGLPSDRFFAERPEGSVSTLKIQRTQQEDSAVYLCASSLRPFSGGEQYFGPGTRLTVL.

Of note for this clone: The same CDR3 arises from other DNA sequences in this sample as well. This chain's CDR3 is CASSESGTNTEAFF. The CDR3 bases are TGCGCCAGCAGTGAGTCGGGCACGAACACTGAAGCTTTCTTT. The V gene is TRBV10-1, the J gene TRBJ1-1, with D uncertain. Trimming took 0 bases from V and 1 from J, leaving 6 bases between them. The CDR3 runs to 14 residues. CDR1 and CDR2 from the germline V gene are WNHNN and SYGVQD (reference sequence).

This clone was found once. V gene TRBV5-1 combines with J gene TRBJ2-1, with D perhaps TRBD2 (5 bases). Trimming shortened V by 4 bases and J by 5 bases, and 13 bases separated the two germline ends. This CDR3 region has 14 residues. Looked up from germline, CDR1 is SGHRS and CDR2 is YFSETQ. The CDR3, as DNA: TGCGCCAGCAGCCGCTCGGGAAACAACAATGAGCAGTTCTTC. Translated: CASSRSGNNNEQFF. Drawing the rest from reference TRBV5-1 and TRBJ2-1, the complete variable domain is KAGVTQTPRYLIKTRGQQVTLSCSPISGHRSVSWYQQTPGQGLQFLFEYFSETQRNKGNFPGRFSGRQFSNSRSEMNVSTLELGDSALYLCASSRSGNNNEQFFGPGTRLTVL.

This clone was recorded only once. The chain is built from TRBV5-6 and TRBJ1-3; D is perhaps TRBD1 (6 bases). The CDR3 is 15 residues long. V lost 1 base to trimming and J lost 4 bases, with 12 bases between them. The germline V gene encodes CDR1 SGHDT and CDR2 YYEEEE. The CDR3 DNA sequence: TGTGCCAGCAGCTTGAAGGGGGGGCCCGGAAACACCATATATTTT. This sequence encodes CASSLKGGPGNTIYF.

V and J are TRBV6-5 and TRBJ1-2; 11 bases align to TRBD1. This CDR3 has 13 amino acids. J gave up 7 bases and V 4 bases, and 2 bases lay outside the gene matches. CDR1 and CDR2 (germline): MNHEY, SVGAGI. CDR3 in amino acids: CASSWTGGSGYTF. The CDR3 DNA is TGTGCCAGCAGTTGGACAGGGGGCAGTGGCTACACCTTC.

V and J are TRBV5-1 and TRBJ2-7; 8 nucleotides agree with TRBD2. In germline, CDR1 is SGHRS, CDR2 YFSETQ. The CDR3 sequence is 14 residues long. J gave up 5 bases and V 4 bases, and 8 bases lay outside the gene matches. Written as DNA, the CDR3 is TGCGCCAGCAGCGCCGCCGGGAGGGGCCACGAGCAGTACTTC. Translating it yields CASSAAGRGHEQYF.

This clone has just a few counts. The chain recombines TRBV19 with TRBJ1-1; D remains ambiguous. V was pared by 6 bases and J by 0 bases, with 11 bases between. Per germline, CDR1 LNHDA and CDR2 SQIVND (reference sequence). CDR3 length: 14 residues. The CDR3 nucleotides are TGTGCCAGTAGAATGGGGAGCATGAACACTGAAGCTTTCTTT. It translates to CASRMGSMNTEAFF.

Comments on this clone: Compared with germline, one end of the junction differs, possibly owing to a read error. The genes are TRBV27 and TRBJ1-1; tentative D call: TRBD1 (5 bases). The CDR3 has 14 residues. In germline, CDR1 is MNHEY, CDR2 SMNVEV (reference sequence). The CDR3 nucleotides are TGTGCCAGCAGTCCGGGACGGGTGAACACTGAAACTTTCTTT. Translated: CASSPGRVNTETFF.

The chain carries TRBV2 and TRBJ2-2, with D perhaps being TRBD1 or TRBD2 (5 bases each). V shed 1 base and J shed 4 bases, with 10 bases lying between them. Germline lookup yields CDR1 SNHLY and CDR2 FYNNEI. The CDR3 has 15 amino acids. Here the CDR3 DNA reads TGTGCCAGCAGTGAAGTTGTAGGGACCACCGGGGAGCTGTTTTTT. Translating it yields CASSEVVGTTGELFF.

The chain has TRBV2 and TRBJ2-1, with no clear D. The V end lost 5 bases, the J end lost 6 bases, and 11 bases lay between the germline ends. CDR3 size: 13 residues. From germline, CDR1 is SNHLY and CDR2 FYNNEI. The CDR3, as DNA: TGTGCCAGCAGTCTAGACGCCGGCAATGAGCAGTTCTTC. It is translated as CASSLDAGNEQFF.

CDR3 in amino acids: CASSGLAGRLPYEQYF. The CDR3 DNA sequence: TGTGCCAGCAGTGGGCTAGCGGGCCGCTTGCCGTACGAGCAGTACTTC. The genes are TRBV27 and TRBJ2-7; 8 bases are shared with TRBD2. This CDR3 contains 16 residues. Germline lookup yields CDR1 MNHEY and CDR2 SMNVEV (reference sequence). Unmatched junction bases numbered 13, after V lost 5 bases and J lost 4 bases.

The chain joins TRBV7-2 to TRBJ2-3, with TRBD2 identical over 11 bases. This CDR3 has 17 residues. Trimming cost V 5 bases and J 5 bases; bases outside gene matches: 12. Looked up from germline, CDR1 is SGHTA and CDR2 is FQGNSA. The CDR3 sequence is CASSRRIAGGPGDTQYF. CDR3 DNA: TGTGCCAGCAGCCGGCGAATAGCGGGAGGGCCGGGAGATACGCAGTATTTT.

The chain has TRBV29-1 and TRBJ2-3, with TRBD2 matching 12 bases. V was clipped by 7 bases and J by 7 bases; unmatched bases: 12. The CDR3 is 15 amino acids. Per the germline V gene, CDR1 is SQVTM and CDR2 is ANQGSEA. Written as DNA, the CDR3 is TGCAGCGCCTTAACAGGACTAGCGGGAAGTAATACGCAGTATTTT. It encodes CSALTGLAGSNTQYF.

This chain joins TRBV25-1 and TRBJ2-7, with D unclear. Germline assignment: CDR1 MGHDK and CDR2 SYGVNS. Trimming pared 1 base from V and 3 bases from J, leaving 13 bases between. CDR3 length: 15 amino acids. The CDR3 DNA reads TGTGCCAGCAGTGAATCCGGCGGTGGAAACTACGAGCAGTACTTC. Residues: CASSESGGGNYEQYF.

A word on this clone: One end of the junction is discordant with germline, which a read error may explain. V is TRBV7-9 and J is TRBJ2-5, with 7 bases fitting TRBD2. The CDR3 spans 14 residues. CDR1 SEHNR and CDR2 FQNEAQ come from the germline V gene (reference sequence). The CDR3 region has the DNA TGTGCCAGCAGGTTAGCGGGTAACCAAGAGACCCAGTACTTC. Translating it yields CASRLAGNQETQYF.

V and J are TRBV10-3 and TRBJ2-7; no firm D call. The CDR3 is 12 amino acids. The V gene's germline CDR1 is ENHRY and CDR2 SYGVKD. V gave up 3 bases and J gave up 2 bases, with 5 bases separating them. Here the CDR3 reads CAISEIPYEQYF. Here the CDR3 DNA reads TGTGCCATCAGTGAAATACCCTACGAGCAGTACTTC.

This rearrangement joins TRBV5-8 to TRBJ2-7; 7 bases line up with TRBD1. The CDR3 length is 15 residues. J was trimmed by 0 bases and V by 6 bases; bases with no gene match: 9. Germline V gene data show CDR1 as SGHTS and CDR2 as YDEGEE. CDR3 protein: CASTRNRGPSYEQYF. The CDR3 nucleotides read TGTGCCAGCACCCGAAACAGGGGCCCCTCCTACGAGCAGTACTTC. Full variable domain (outside the CDR3, taken from reference TRBV5-8 and TRBJ2-7): EAGVTQSPTHLIKTRGQQATLRCSPISGHTSVYWYQQALGLGLQFLLWYDEGEERNRGNFPPRFSGRQFPNYSSELNVNALELEDSALYLCASTRNRGPSYEQYFGPGTRLTVT.